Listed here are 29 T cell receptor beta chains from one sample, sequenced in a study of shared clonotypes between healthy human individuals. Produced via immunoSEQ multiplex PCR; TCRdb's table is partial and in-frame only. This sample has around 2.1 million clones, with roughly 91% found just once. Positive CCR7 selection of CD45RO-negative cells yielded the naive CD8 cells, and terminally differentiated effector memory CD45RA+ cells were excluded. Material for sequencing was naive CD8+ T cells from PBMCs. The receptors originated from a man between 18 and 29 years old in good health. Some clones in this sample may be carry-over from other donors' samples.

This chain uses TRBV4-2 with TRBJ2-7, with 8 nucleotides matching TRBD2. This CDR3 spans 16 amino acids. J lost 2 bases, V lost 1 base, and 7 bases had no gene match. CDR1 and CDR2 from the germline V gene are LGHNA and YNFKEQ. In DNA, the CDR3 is TGTGCCAGCAGCCAAGGTACGGCGGGAGGAACCTACGAGCAGTACTTC. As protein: CASSQGTAGGTYEQYF.

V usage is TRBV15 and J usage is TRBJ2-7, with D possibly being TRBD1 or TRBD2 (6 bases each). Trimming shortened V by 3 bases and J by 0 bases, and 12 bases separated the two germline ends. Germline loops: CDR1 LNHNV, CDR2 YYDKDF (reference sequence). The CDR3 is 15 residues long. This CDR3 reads CATSREGTLSYEQYF. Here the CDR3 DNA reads TGTGCCACCAGCAGGGAGGGGACACTCTCCTACGAGCAGTACTTC.

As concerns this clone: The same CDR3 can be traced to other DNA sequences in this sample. The CDR3 bases are TGTGCCAGCTCGCGAAGAGGGTCCTACAATGAGCAGTTCTTC. Amino acids: CASSRRGSYNEQFF. The V and J genes are TRBV27 and TRBJ2-1; D may be TRBD2 (5 bases). V dropped 8 bases and J dropped 1 base, with 12 bases sitting between them. The CDR3 consists of 14 residues. Germline V gene lookup returns CDR1 MNHEY and CDR2 SMNVEV (reference sequence).

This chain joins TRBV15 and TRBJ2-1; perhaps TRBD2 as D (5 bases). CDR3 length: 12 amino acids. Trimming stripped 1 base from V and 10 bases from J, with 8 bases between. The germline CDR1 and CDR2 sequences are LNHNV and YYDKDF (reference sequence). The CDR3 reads CATSRAGKEQFF. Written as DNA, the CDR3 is TGTGCCACCAGCAGAGCCGGGAAGGAGCAGTTCTTC.

The CDR3 region is CASTSRTSDEQYF. The CDR3 bases are TGTGCCAGCACCTCGCGGACTAGCGACGAGCAGTACTTC. This chain links TRBV5-6 with TRBJ2-7; 9 bases align to TRBD2. V lost 6 bases to trimming and J lost 5 bases; unmatched junction nucleotides: 6. The germline V gene has CDR1 SGHDT and CDR2 YYEEEE. The CDR3 contains 13 residues.

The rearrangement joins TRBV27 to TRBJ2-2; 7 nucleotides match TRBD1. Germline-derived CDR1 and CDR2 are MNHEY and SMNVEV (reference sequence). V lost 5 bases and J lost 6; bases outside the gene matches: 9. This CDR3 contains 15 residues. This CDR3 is CASSQGRGIAGELFF. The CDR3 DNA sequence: TGTGCCAGCAGTCAGGGCAGGGGGATAGCCGGGGAGCTGTTTTTT.

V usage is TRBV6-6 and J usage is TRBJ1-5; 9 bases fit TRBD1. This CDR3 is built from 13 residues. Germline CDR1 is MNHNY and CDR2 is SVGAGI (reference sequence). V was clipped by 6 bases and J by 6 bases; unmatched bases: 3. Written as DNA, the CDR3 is TGTGCCAGCAGCACAGGGGGCCGTCAGCCCCAGCATTTT. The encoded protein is CASSTGGRQPQHF.

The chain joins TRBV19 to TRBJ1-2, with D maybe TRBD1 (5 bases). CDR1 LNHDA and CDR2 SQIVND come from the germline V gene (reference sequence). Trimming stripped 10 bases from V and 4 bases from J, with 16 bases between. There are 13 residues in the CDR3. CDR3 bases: TGTGCCACCCTCGGAGGAAGGGGCTATGGCTACACCTTC. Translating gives CATLGGRGYGYTF.

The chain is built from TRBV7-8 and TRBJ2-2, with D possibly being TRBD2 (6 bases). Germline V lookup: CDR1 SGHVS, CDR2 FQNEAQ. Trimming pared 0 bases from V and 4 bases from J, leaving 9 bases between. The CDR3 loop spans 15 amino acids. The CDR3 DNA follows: TGTGCCAGCAGCTTAGCTAGCGGTAGCACCGGGGAGCTGTTTTTT. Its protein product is CASSLASGSTGELFF.

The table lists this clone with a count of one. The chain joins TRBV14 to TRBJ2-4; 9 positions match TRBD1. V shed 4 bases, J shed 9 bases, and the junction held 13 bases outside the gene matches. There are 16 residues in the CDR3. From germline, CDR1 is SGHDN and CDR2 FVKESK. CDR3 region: CASSPYPTGQGSIQYF. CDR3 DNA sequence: TGTGCCAGCAGCCCTTACCCAACCGGACAGGGGAGCATTCAGTACTTC.

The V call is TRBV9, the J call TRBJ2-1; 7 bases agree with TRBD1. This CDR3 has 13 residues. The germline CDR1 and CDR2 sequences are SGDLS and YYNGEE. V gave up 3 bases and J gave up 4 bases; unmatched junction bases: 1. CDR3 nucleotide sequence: TGTGCCAGCAGCGGACAGGGATACAATGAGCAGTTCTTC. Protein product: CASSGQGYNEQFF.

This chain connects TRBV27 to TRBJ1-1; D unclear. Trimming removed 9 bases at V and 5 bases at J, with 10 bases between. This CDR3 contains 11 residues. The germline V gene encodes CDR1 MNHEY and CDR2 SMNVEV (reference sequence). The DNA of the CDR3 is TGTGCCAGTTCCGGGCCTACTGAAGCTTTCTTT. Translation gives CASSGPTEAFF.

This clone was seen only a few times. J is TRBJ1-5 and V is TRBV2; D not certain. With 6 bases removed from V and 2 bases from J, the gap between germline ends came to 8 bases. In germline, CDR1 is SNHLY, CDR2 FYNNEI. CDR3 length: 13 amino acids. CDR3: CASSLQGNQPQHF. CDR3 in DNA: TGTGCCAGCAGCCTCCAAGGCAATCAGCCCCAGCATTTT.

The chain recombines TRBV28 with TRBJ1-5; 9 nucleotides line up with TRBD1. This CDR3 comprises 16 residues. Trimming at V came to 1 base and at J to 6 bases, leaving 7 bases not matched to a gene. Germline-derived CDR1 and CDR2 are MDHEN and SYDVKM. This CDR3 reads CASSLSDRGVGQPQHF. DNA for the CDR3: TGTGCCAGCAGTTTATCGGACAGGGGAGTTGGTCAGCCCCAGCATTTT.

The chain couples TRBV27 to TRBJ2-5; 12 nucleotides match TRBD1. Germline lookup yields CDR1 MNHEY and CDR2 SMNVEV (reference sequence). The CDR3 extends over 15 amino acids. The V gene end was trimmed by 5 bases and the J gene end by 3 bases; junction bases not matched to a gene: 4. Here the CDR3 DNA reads TGTGCCAGCAGTCCCGGGACAGGGGGCGAAGAGACCCAGTACTTC. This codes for CASSPGTGGEETQYF.

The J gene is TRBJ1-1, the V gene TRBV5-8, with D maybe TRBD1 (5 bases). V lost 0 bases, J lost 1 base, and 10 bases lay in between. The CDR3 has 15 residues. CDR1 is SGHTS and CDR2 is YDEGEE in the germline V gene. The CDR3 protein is CASSLGAGGNTEAFF. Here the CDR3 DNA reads TGTGCCAGCAGCTTGGGTGCCGGGGGGAACACTGAAGCTTTCTTT.

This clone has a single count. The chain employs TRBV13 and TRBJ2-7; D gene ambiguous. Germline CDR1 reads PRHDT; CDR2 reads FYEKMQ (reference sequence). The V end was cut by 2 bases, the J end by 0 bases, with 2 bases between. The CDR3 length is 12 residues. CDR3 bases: TGTGCCAGCAGCTTAAGCTCCTACGAGCAGTACTTC. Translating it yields CASSLSSYEQYF.

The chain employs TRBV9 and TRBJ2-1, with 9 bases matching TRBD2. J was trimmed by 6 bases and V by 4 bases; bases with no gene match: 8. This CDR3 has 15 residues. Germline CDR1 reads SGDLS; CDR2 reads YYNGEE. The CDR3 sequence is CASSPGTSMPNEQFF. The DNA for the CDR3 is TGTGCCAGCAGCCCCGGGACTAGCATGCCCAATGAGCAGTTCTTC.

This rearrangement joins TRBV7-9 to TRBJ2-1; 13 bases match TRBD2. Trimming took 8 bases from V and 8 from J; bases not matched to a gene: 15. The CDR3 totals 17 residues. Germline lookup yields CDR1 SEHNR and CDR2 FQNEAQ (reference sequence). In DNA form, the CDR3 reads TGTGCCAGCCCTCGACTAGCGGGAGGCCCCGAGGTGGATGAGCAGTTCTTC. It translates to CASPRLAGGPEVDEQFF.

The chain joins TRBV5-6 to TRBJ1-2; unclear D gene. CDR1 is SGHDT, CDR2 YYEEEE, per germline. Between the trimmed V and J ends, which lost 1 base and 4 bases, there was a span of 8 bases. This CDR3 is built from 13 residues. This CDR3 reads CASSLLETYGYTF. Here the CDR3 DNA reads TGTGCCAGCAGCTTGTTAGAAACCTATGGCTACACCTTC. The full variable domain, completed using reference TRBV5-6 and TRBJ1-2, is DAGVTQSPTHLIKTRGQQVTLRCSPKSGHDTVSWYQQALGQGPQFIFQYYEEEERQRGNFPDRFSGHQFPNYSSELNVNALLLGDSALYLCASSLLETYGYTFGSGTRLTVV.

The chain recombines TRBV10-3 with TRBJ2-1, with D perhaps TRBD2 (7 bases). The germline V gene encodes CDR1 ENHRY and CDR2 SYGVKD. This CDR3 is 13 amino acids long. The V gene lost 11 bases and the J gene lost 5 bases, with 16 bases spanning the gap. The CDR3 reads CALGGPGDNEQFF. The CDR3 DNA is TGTGCCCTCGGGGGGCCGGGAGACAATGAGCAGTTCTTC.

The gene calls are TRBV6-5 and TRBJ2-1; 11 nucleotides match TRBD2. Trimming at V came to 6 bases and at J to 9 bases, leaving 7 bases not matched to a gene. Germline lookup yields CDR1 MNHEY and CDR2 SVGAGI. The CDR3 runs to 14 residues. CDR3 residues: CASSVAGGPSEQFF. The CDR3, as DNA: TGTGCCAGCAGCGTAGCGGGAGGGCCGAGTGAGCAGTTCTTC.

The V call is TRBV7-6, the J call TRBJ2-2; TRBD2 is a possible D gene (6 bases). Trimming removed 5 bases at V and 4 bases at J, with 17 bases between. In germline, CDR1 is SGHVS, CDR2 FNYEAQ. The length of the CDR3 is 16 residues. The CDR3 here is CASSVLGGALTGELFF. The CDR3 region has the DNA TGTGCCAGCAGCGTATTGGGAGGAGCCCTCACCGGGGAGCTGTTTTTT.

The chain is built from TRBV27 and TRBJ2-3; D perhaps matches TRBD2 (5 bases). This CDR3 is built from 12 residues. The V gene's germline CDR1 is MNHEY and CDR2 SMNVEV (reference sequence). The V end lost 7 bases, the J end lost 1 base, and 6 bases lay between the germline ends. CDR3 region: CASIGGTDTQYF. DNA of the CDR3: TGTGCCAGCATCGGGGGCACAGATACGCAGTATTTT.

The CDR3 DNA reads TGTGCCAGCAGCTTTACGGGACTAGCGGGTAGCACAGATACGCAGTATTTT. This sequence encodes CASSFTGLAGSTDTQYF. The chain carries TRBV5-6 and TRBJ2-3, with 12 bases that match TRBD2. Germline V CDR1 and CDR2: SGHDT, YYEEEE. Germline trimming cut 2 bases from V and 0 bases from J; bases unmatched to any gene: 4. The CDR3 is 17 amino acids.

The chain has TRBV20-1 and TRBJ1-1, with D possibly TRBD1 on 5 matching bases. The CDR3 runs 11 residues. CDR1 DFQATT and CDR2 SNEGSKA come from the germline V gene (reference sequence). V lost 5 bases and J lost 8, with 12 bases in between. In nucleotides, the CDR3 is TGCAGTGCTTACGGGGCTGGGGAAGCTTTCTTT. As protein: CSAYGAGEAFF.

The CDR3 is CASSWSGASGELFF. The CDR3 DNA is TGTGCCAGCAGTTGGTCGGGGGCATCCGGGGAGCTGTTTTTT. The chain joins TRBV27 to TRBJ2-2; D might be TRBD1 or TRBD2, each matching 6 bases. V lost 4 bases and J 6 bases, leaving 12 bases between the germline ends. CDR1 MNHEY and CDR2 SMNVEV come from the germline V gene (reference sequence). CDR3 length: 14 residues.

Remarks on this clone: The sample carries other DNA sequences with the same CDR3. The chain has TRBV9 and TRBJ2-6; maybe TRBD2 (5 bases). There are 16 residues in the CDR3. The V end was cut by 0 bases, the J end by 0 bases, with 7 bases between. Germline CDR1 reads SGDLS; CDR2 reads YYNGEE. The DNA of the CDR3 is TGTGCCAGCAGCGTAGTTGAGGGCTCTGGGGCCAACGTCCTGACTTTC. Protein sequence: CASSVVEGSGANVLTF.

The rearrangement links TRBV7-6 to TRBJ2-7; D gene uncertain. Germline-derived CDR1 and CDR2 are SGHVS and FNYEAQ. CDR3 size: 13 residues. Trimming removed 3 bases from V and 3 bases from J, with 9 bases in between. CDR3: CASSLGQVYEQYF. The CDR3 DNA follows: TGTGCCAGCAGCTTGGGTCAGGTCTACGAGCAGTACTTC.